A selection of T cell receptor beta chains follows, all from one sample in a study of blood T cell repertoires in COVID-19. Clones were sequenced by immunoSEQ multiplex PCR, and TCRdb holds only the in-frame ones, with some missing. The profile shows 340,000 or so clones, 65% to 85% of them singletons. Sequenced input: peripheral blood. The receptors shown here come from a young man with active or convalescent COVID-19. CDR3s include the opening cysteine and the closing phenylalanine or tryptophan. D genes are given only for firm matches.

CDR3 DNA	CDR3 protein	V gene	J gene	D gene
TGTGCCAGCAGCCAAGGATCCGGGACAGGGTACACCGGGGAGCTGTTTTTT	CASSQGSGTGYTGELFF	TRBV4-2	TRBJ2-2	TRBD1
TGTGCCAGCAGCCAAGCCGGAAGGGGCAGAGATTCACCCCTCCACTTT	CASSQAGRGRDSPLHF	TRBV14	TRBJ1-6	NA
TGTGCCAGCAGTTTACTAGCGGGGCCCTCCCGGGAGACCCAGTACTTC	CASSLLAGPSRETQYF	TRBV28	TRBJ2-5	TRBD2
TGTGCCTGGAGGGGGACAGGACCAACCTACGAGCAGTACTTC	CAWRGTGPTYEQYF	TRBV30	TRBJ2-7	TRBD1
TGTGCCAGCAGCCCCCGGGTGGAGGGGGAGACCCAGTACTTC	CASSPRVEGETQYF	TRBV9	TRBJ2-5	NA
TGTGCCAGCAGCTTACAGGGTGGAAACACCATATATTTT	CASSLQGGNTIYF	TRBV11-2	TRBJ1-3	NA
TGTGCCTGTCCTCCGGGACAGTCTAATGAAAAACTGTTTTTT	CACPPGQSNEKLFF	TRBV30	TRBJ1-4	TRBD1
TGTGCCTGGAGAGACAGGGTTGAGACTGAAGCTTTCTTT	CAWRDRVETEAFF	TRBV30	TRBJ1-1	TRBD1
TGTGCCACCAGCATCGGACAGCTGAACACTGAAGCTTTCTTT	CATSIGQLNTEAFF	TRBV15	TRBJ1-1	NA
TGTGCCAGCAGCCTTACTAGCGGACCGGAGAATGAGCAGTTCTTC	CASSLTSGPENEQFF	TRBV3-1/TRBV3-2	TRBJ2-1	TRBD2
TGCGCCAGCAGCCAAGGAGGGAATGGCTACACCTTC	CASSQGGNGYTF	TRBV4-1	TRBJ1-2	NA
TGTGCCAGCAGCGTAGACCCAGCGGGGGTTGTCGGGGAGCTGTTTTTT	CASSVDPAGVVGELFF	TRBV9	TRBJ2-2	TRBD2
TGTGCCAGCAGCGTGAGGCCCGCAGAGACCCAGTACTTC	CASSVRPAETQYF	TRBV9	TRBJ2-5	NA